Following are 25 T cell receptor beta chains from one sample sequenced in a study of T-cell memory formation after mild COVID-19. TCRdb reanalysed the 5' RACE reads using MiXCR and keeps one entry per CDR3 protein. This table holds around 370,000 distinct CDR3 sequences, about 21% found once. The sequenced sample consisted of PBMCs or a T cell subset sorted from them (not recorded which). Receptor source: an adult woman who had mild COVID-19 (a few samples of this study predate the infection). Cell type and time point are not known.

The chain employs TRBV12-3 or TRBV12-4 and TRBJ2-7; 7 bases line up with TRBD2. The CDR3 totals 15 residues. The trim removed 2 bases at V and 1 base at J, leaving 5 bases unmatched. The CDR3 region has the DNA TGTGCCAGCAGTTTAAGCGGGACCCTTTCCTACGAGCAGTACTTC. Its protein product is CASSLSGTLSYEQYF.

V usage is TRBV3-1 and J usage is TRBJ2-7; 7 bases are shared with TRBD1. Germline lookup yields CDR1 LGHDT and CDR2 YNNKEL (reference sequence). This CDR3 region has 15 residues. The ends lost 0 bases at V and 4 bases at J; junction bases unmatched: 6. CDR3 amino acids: CASSQEGTVTYEQYF. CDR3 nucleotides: TGTGCCAGCAGCCAAGAGGGGACAGTAACGTACGAGCAGTACTTC.

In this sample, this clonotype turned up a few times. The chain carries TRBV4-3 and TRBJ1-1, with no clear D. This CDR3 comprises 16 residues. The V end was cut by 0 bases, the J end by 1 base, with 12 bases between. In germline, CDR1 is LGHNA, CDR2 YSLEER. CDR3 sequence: CASSQDLAGRNTEAFF. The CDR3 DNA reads TGCGCCAGCAGCCAAGATTTGGCAGGAAGGAACACTGAAGCTTTCTTT.

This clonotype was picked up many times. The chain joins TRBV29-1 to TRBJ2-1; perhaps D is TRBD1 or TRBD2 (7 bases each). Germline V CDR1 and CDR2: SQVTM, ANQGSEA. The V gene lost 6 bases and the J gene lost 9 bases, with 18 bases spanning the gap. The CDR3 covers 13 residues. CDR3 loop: CSVETGRGGEQFF. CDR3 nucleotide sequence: TGCAGCGTCGAGACCGGCAGGGGGGGTGAGCAGTTCTTC.

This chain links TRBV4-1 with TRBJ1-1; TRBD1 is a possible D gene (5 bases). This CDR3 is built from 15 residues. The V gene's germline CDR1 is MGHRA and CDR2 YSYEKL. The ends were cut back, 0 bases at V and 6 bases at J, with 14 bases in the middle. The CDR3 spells CASSQDYGRDAEAFF. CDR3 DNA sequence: TGCGCCAGCAGCCAAGATTACGGGAGGGACGCTGAAGCTTTCTTT.

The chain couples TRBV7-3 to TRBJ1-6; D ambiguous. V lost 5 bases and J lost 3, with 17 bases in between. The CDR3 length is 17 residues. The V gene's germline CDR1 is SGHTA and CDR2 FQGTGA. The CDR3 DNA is TGTGCCAGCAGCCGAGGTTTTGTAGGGAACTATAATTCACCCCTCCACTTT. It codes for CASSRGFVGNYNSPLHF.

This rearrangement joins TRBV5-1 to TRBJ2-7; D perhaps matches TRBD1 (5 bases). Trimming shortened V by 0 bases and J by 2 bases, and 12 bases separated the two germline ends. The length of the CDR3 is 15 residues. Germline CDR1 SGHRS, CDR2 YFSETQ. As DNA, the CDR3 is TGCGCCAGCAGCTTGGGGCACAGGAATACCTACGAGCAGTACTTC. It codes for CASSLGHRNTYEQYF.

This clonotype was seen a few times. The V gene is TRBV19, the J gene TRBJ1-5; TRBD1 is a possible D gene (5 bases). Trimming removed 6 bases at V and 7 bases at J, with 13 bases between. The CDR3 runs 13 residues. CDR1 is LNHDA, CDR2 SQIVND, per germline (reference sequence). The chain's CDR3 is CASSRRTGQPQHF. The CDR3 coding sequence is TGTGCCAGTAGCAGACGTACAGGCCAGCCCCAGCATTTT.

CDR3 in DNA: TGTGCCAGCAGCGCCCAACACTCCGGGACTACTACCGGGGAGCTGTTTTTT. Translated, it gives CASSAQHSGTTTGELFF. The chain couples TRBV9 to TRBJ2-2; 7 nucleotides match TRBD2. V was pared by 3 bases and J by 5 bases, with 13 bases of the junction left unmatched. The germline V gene has CDR1 SGDLS and CDR2 YYNGEE. This CDR3 is built from 17 residues. The complete variable domain, with remaining parts taken from reference TRBV9 and TRBJ2-2, reads DSGVTQTPKHLITATGQRVTLRCSPRSGDLSVYWYQQSLDQGLQFLIQYYNGEERAKGNILERFSAQQFPDLHSELNLSSLELGDSALYFCASSAQHSGTTTGELFFGEGSRLTVL.

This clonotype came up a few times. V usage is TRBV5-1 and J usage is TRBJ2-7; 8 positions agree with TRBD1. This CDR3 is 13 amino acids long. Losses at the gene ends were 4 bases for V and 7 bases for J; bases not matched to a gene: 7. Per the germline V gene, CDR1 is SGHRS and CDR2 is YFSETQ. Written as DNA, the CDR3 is TGCGCCAGCAGCAGGACAGGGTCCTCAGAGCAGTACTTC. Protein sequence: CASSRTGSSEQYF.

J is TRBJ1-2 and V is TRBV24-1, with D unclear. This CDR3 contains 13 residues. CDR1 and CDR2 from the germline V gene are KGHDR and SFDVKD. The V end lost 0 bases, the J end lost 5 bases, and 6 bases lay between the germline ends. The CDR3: CATSDLSGYGYTF. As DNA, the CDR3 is TGTGCCACCAGTGATTTGAGCGGTTATGGCTACACCTTC.

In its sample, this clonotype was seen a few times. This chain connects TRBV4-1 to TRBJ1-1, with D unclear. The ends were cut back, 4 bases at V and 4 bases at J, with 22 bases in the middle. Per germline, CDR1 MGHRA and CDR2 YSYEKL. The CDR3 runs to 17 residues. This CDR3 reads CASSPLSGSVASTEAFF. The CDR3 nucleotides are TGCGCCAGCAGCCCATTAAGTGGGTCGGTGGCAAGCACTGAAGCTTTCTTT.

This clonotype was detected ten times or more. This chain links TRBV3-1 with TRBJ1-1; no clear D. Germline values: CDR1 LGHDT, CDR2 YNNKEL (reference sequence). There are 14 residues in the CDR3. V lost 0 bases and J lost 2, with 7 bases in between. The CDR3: CASSQDGVNTEAFF. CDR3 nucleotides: TGTGCCAGCAGCCAAGACGGCGTCAACACTGAAGCTTTCTTT.

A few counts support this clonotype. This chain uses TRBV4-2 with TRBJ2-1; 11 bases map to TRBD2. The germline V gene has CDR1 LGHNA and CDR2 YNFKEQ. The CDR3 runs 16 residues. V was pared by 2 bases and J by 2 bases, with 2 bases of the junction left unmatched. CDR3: CASSQIAGGPYNEQFF. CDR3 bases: TGTGCCAGCAGCCAAATAGCGGGAGGGCCCTACAATGAGCAGTTCTTC.

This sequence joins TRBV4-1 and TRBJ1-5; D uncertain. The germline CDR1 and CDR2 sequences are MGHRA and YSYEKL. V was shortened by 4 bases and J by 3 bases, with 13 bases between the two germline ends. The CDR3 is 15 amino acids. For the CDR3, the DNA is TGCGCCAGCAGCCGGTTACAGTGGGTCAATCAGCCCCAGCATTTT. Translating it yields CASSRLQWVNQPQHF.

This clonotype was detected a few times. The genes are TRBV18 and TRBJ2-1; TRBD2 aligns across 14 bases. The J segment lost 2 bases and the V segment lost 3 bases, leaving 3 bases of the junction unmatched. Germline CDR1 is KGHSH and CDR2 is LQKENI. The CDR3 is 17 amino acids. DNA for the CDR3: TGTGCCAGCTCACCGCCGGGACTAGCGGGAGCCTACAATGAGCAGTTCTTC. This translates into CASSPPGLAGAYNEQFF.

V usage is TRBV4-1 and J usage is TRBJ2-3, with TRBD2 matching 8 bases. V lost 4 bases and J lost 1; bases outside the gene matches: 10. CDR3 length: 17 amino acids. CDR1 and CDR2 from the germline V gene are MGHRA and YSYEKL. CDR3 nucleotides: TGCGCCAGCAGCCCATCTATTAGCGGGGTCCGCACAGATACGCAGTATTTT. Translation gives CASSPSISGVRTDTQYF.

The CDR3 DNA sequence: TGTGCCACCAGTGATTCTCCAAAAGATACGCAGTATTTT. Its translation is CATSDSPKDTQYF. The chain recombines TRBV24-1 with TRBJ2-3; D gene ambiguous. This CDR3 is built from 13 residues. V lost 2 bases, J lost 5 bases, and 7 bases lay in between. Germline V gene data show CDR1 as KGHDR and CDR2 as SFDVKD.

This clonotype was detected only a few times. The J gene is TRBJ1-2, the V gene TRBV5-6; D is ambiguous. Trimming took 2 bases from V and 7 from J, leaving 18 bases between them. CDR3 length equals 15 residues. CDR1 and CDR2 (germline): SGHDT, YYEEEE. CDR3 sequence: CASSLRPGLTGGYTF. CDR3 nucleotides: TGTGCCAGCAGCTTACGGCCGGGCCTAACGGGTGGCTACACCTTC.

The CDR3 loop is CASSFFEGVYNEQFF. For the CDR3, the DNA is TGTGCCAGCAGTTTCTTTGAGGGGGTCTACAATGAGCAGTTCTTC. This chain uses TRBV6-2 or TRBV6-3 with TRBJ2-1; D perhaps matches TRBD1 (6 bases). Germline CDR1 is MNHEY and CDR2 is SVGEGT. The V gene lost 4 bases and the J gene lost 3 bases, with 13 bases spanning the gap. The CDR3 has 15 amino acids.

Written as DNA, the CDR3 is TGTGCCAGCAGTTTATTTAGATCGGGGGTAAACACCGGGGAGCTGTTTTTT. As protein: CASSLFRSGVNTGELFF. The genes are TRBV27 and TRBJ2-2; D is possibly TRBD2 (6 bases). Trimming took 1 base from V and 2 from J, leaving 14 bases between them. The CDR3 is 17 residues long. Germline CDR1 and CDR2: MNHEY and SMNVEV (reference sequence).

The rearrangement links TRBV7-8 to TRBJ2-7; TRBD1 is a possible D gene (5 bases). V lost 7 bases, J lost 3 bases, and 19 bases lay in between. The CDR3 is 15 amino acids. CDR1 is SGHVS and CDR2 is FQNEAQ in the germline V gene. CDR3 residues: CASIEKRDSLYEQYF. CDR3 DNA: TGTGCCAGCATCGAAAAAAGAGACAGCCTCTACGAGCAGTACTTC.

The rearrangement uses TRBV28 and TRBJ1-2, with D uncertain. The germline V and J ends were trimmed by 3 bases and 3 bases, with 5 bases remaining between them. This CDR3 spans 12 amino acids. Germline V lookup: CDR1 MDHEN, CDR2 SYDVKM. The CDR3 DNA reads TGTGCCAGCAGTTTCGGGTACTATGGCTACACCTTC. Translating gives CASSFGYYGYTF.

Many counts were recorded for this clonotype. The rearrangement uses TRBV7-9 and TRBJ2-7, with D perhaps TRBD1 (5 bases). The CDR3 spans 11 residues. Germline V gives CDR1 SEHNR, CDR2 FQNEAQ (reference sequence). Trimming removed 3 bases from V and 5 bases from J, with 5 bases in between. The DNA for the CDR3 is TGTGCCAGCAGCTTCAGGGACGAGCAGTACTTC. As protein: CASSFRDEQYF.

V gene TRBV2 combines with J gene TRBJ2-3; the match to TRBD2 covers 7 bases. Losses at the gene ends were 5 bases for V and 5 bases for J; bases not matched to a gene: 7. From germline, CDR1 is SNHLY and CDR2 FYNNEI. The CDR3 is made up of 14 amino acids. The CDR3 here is CASSWSGGRDTQYF. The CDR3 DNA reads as TGTGCCAGCAGTTGGTCGGGGGGTAGAGATACGCAGTATTTT. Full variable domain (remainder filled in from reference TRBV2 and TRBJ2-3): EPEVTQTPSHQVTQMGQEVILRCVPISNHLYFYWYRQILGQKVEFLVSFYNNEISEKSEIFDDQFSVERPDGSNFTLKIRSTKLEDSAMYFCASSWSGGRDTQYFGPGTRLTVL.